Shown below are 30 T cell receptor beta chains from a single sample sequenced in a study of cytomegalovirus exposure and HLA in healthy donors. PCR used 60 Vbeta primers and 13 Jbeta primers. Sequenced by immunoSEQ multiplex PCR; TCRdb stores in-frame clones only, minus some. The sample holds approximately 140,000 clones, roughly 80% seen once. The sequenced sample was PBMCs. The receptors were gathered from a female donor in good health and CMV-seronegative.

The chain carries TRBV11-3 and TRBJ2-5, with D tentatively TRBD1 (6 bases). CDR1 is SGHNT, CDR2 YENEEA, per germline. There are 15 residues in the CDR3. Trimming left V 1 base short and J 1 base short, with 10 bases between. The CDR3 DNA follows: TGTGCCAGCAGCTTAGCGGGACAAAGCCAAGAGACCCAGTACTTC. This codes for CASSLAGQSQETQYF.

The chain is built from TRBV5-4 and TRBJ2-1, with TRBD2 identical over 11 bases. The length of the CDR3 is 15 residues. Losses at the gene ends were 3 bases for V and 4 bases for J; bases not matched to a gene: 3. Germline CDR1 and CDR2: SGHNT and YYREEE (reference sequence). In DNA form, the CDR3 reads TGTGCCAGCAGCTCCGGGACTAGCGGATACAATGAGCAGTTCTTC. This codes for CASSSGTSGYNEQFF.

V and J are TRBV28 and TRBJ2-2; TRBD2 matches 11 bases. The junction had 6 bases not matched to a gene; V was cut back by 9 bases and J by 0 bases. The CDR3 extends over 16 amino acids. Germline V gene sequence: CDR1 MDHEN, CDR2 SYDVKM. The CDR3 protein is CASSIAGGPNTGELFF. The CDR3, as DNA: TGTGCCAGTTCAATAGCGGGGGGGCCGAACACCGGGGAGCTGTTTTTT.

This clone was observed once. The gene calls are TRBV27 and TRBJ1-2; TRBD1 matches 7 bases. V was clipped by 7 bases and J by 3 bases; unmatched bases: 11. Germline CDR1 reads MNHEY; CDR2 reads SMNVEV (reference sequence). This CDR3 is built from 15 residues. In DNA form, the CDR3 reads TGTGCCAGCAATCGGCGGGAGGGGGCAGACTATGGCTACACCTTC. Its protein product is CASNRREGADYGYTF.

The table lists this clone with a few counts. CDR3 DNA: TGTGCCAGCAGCCCGGCGGGACAGGCTTATGGCTACACCTTC. It translates to CASSPAGQAYGYTF. The chain has TRBV5-6 and TRBJ1-2; 8 nucleotides agree with TRBD1. Germline assignment: CDR1 SGHDT and CDR2 YYEEEE. The V and J ends lost 4 bases and 5 bases, in that order; junction bases with no gene match: 7. The CDR3 has 14 amino acids.

V gene TRBV18 combines with J gene TRBJ1-6, with 7 bases aligning to TRBD1. The germline V gene has CDR1 KGHSH and CDR2 LQKENI. The junction had 7 bases not matched to a gene; V was cut back by 5 bases and J by 6 bases. CDR3 length equals 15 residues. The DNA for the CDR3 is TGTGCCAGCTCATCTGGACAGGTGGCTAATTCACCCCTCCACTTT. It codes for CASSSGQVANSPLHF.

This clone has only a few counts. The V gene is TRBV27, the J gene TRBJ1-2; tentatively, D is TRBD1 (6 bases). The CDR3 contains 16 residues. Looked up from germline, CDR1 is MNHEY and CDR2 is SMNVEV (reference sequence). V lost 6 bases to trimming and J lost 6 bases, with 23 bases between them. The CDR3 DNA follows: TGTGCCAGCAGCCGACTCCGAGCCCGGGGGGCCGATGGCTACACCTTC. This codes for CASSRLRARGADGYTF.

The V call is TRBV6-1, the J call TRBJ2-2, with 7 bases aligning to TRBD1. Germline loops: CDR1 MNHNS, CDR2 SASEGT. The junction had 7 bases not matched to a gene; V was cut back by 7 bases and J by 2 bases. The CDR3 sequence is 15 residues long. In DNA form, the CDR3 reads TGTGCCAGCAAGGAGAGGGGGCCCAACACCGGGGAGCTGTTTTTT. Translation gives CASKERGPNTGELFF.

The V gene is TRBV29-1, the J gene TRBJ2-3; D perhaps matches TRBD2 (6 bases). Trimming removed 3 bases at V and 5 bases at J, with 9 bases between. The CDR3 runs 12 residues. Germline V gene lookup returns CDR1 SQVTM and CDR2 ANQGSEA. CDR3 residues: CSVDQAGDTQYF. CDR3 DNA sequence: TGCAGCGTTGATCAAGCGGGAGATACGCAGTATTTT.

This clone was observed a handful of times. The chain employs TRBV6-5 and TRBJ1-5; a possible D gene is TRBD1 (5 bases). Germline V lookup: CDR1 MNHEY, CDR2 SVGAGI. The CDR3 consists of 15 residues. The V end lost 6 bases, the J end lost 1 base, and 13 bases lay between the germline ends. The CDR3 spells CASRPRVGSNQPQHF. The CDR3 DNA follows: TGTGCCAGCAGACCCAGGGTCGGAAGCAATCAGCCCCAGCATTTT.

This clone was seen a handful of times. This rearrangement joins TRBV6-7 to TRBJ2-7, with D perhaps TRBD1 (6 bases). TRBV6-7 belongs to the ORF category, with a function that is uncertain. The CDR3 has 12 amino acids. V lost 5 bases and J 6 bases, leaving 11 bases between the germline ends. DNA for the CDR3: TGTGCCAGCAGTCAAGGGGGACGCGAGCAGTACTTC. Translated: CASSQGGREQYF.

This clone was recorded only once. The V call is TRBV30, the J call TRBJ2-7, with D possibly being TRBD2 (5 bases). Germline V CDR1 and CDR2: GTSNPN, SVGIG (reference sequence). Trimming removed 0 bases from V and 4 bases from J, with 16 bases in between. The CDR3 covers 15 residues. For the CDR3, the DNA is TGTGCCTGGAGTGTAGATCCGAGGGAACCTTACGAGCAGTACTTC. This translates into CAWSVDPREPYEQYF.

The chain combines TRBV29-1 with TRBJ2-2; tentatively, D is TRBD1 (6 bases). Germline CDR1 is SQVTM and CDR2 is ANQGSEA. The CDR3 totals 14 residues. The germline V and J ends were trimmed by 6 bases and 2 bases, with 13 bases remaining between them. The CDR3 sequence is CSVAGQTNTGELFF. CDR3 in DNA: TGCAGCGTCGCCGGACAGACAAACACCGGGGAGCTGTTTTTT.

V is TRBV5-4 and J is TRBJ2-3; 8 nucleotides agree with TRBD2. V shed 6 bases, J shed 4 bases, and the junction held 19 bases outside the gene matches. CDR1 SGHNT and CDR2 YYREEE come from the germline V gene (reference sequence). This CDR3 comprises 18 residues. CDR3 bases: TGTGCCAGCACTCCCGCTGGGGGCGGGGGGCTCCCACCAGATACGCAGTATTTT. This gives the protein CASTPAGGGGLPPDTQYF.

V usage is TRBV9 and J usage is TRBJ1-2; the D gene is possibly TRBD1 (6 bases). This CDR3 is built from 14 residues. Per germline, CDR1 SGDLS and CDR2 YYNGEE. Trimming cost V 6 bases and J 3 bases, with 15 bases left between them. This CDR3 is CASKNLGGDYGYTF. As DNA, the CDR3 is TGTGCCAGCAAAAACCTAGGGGGGGACTATGGCTACACCTTC.

J is TRBJ1-2 and V is TRBV2, with D perhaps TRBD1 (5 bases). Germline-derived CDR1 and CDR2 are SNHLY and FYNNEI. The CDR3 runs 13 residues. V shed 7 bases and J shed 4 bases, with 13 bases lying between them. Written as DNA, the CDR3 is TGTGCCAGCACTGAGGGGCCCGGCTATGGCTACACCTTC. Translated, it gives CASTEGPGYGYTF.

The chain recombines TRBV2 with TRBJ1-1; tentatively, D is TRBD1 (5 bases). This CDR3 contains 12 residues. V lost 7 bases and J lost 2, with 8 bases in between. Germline V lookup: CDR1 SNHLY, CDR2 FYNNEI. CDR3 in amino acids: CASTQGNTEAFF. CDR3 sequence (DNA): TGTGCCAGCACTCAGGGTAACACTGAAGCTTTCTTT.

This chain joins TRBV30 and TRBJ1-2; possible D gene TRBD1, 5 bases. This CDR3 comprises 11 residues. CDR1 and CDR2 (germline): GTSNPN, SVGIG (reference sequence). V shed 4 bases and J shed 5 bases, with 8 bases lying between them. The CDR3 DNA follows: TGTGCCTGGAATGGGGGGTATGGCTACACCTTC. Encoded protein: CAWNGGYGYTF.

The rearrangement uses TRBV9 and TRBJ1-6; no definite D call. The germline V and J ends were trimmed by 3 bases and 7 bases, with 11 bases remaining between them. There are 14 residues in the CDR3. Looked up from germline, CDR1 is SGDLS and CDR2 is YYNGEE. As DNA, the CDR3 is TGTGCCAGCAGCGACCAGAGGATCAATTCACCCCTCCACTTT. It encodes CASSDQRINSPLHF.

The rearrangement joins TRBV6-1 to TRBJ1-6, with a weak D call TRBD1 (6 bases). CDR3 size: 14 residues. The germline gives CDR1 MNHNS, CDR2 SASEGT. V gave up 7 bases and J gave up 6 bases, with 13 bases separating them. CDR3 nucleotide sequence: TGTGCCAGCAATGGGGACACTTTTAATTCACCCCTCCACTTT. Translating gives CASNGDTFNSPLHF.

V gene TRBV9 combines with J gene TRBJ2-5; 8 bases map to TRBD2. V lost 0 bases and J lost 6; bases outside the gene matches: 7. Per the germline V gene, CDR1 is SGDLS and CDR2 is YYNGEE. The CDR3 spans 15 residues. CDR3 residues: CASSVERGGEKTQYF. CDR3 nucleotides: TGTGCCAGCAGCGTAGAACGGGGGGGGGAAAAGACCCAGTACTTC. The full variable domain, its missing parts supplied by reference TRBV9 and TRBJ2-5, is DSGVTQTPKHLITATGQRVTLRCSPRSGDLSVYWYQQSLDQGLQFLIQYYNGEERAKGNILERFSAQQFPDLHSELNLSSLELGDSALYFCASSVERGGEKTQYFGPGTRLLVL.

The chain recombines TRBV25-1 with TRBJ1-4; TRBD1 is a possible D gene (5 bases). The V gene lost 7 bases and the J gene lost 8 bases, with 17 bases spanning the gap. Germline CDR1 reads MGHDK; CDR2 reads SYGVNS. The CDR3 is 14 amino acids. In DNA form, the CDR3 reads TGTGCCAGCACCATGAGGGGACTCGGGGAAAAACTGTTTTTT. This gives the protein CASTMRGLGEKLFF.

The chain recombines TRBV19 with TRBJ2-7, with a possible D match to TRBD2 (6 bases). The CDR3 is 15 amino acids. V was pared by 6 bases and J by 0 bases, with 15 bases between. Germline CDR1 reads LNHDA; CDR2 reads SQIVND (reference sequence). The CDR3 here is CASRKGLGVSYEQYF. The CDR3 DNA follows: TGTGCCAGTAGGAAGGGACTGGGGGTCTCCTACGAGCAGTACTTC.

The chain employs TRBV28 and TRBJ1-1; 8 nucleotides agree with TRBD1. The germline V gene encodes CDR1 MDHEN and CDR2 SYDVKM. V dropped 1 base and J dropped 1; count of bases not matched to a gene: 2. The CDR3 is 15 amino acids. DNA of the CDR3: TGTGCCAGCAGTTTATACAGGGGGAGGAACACTGAAGCTTTCTTT. Translated, it gives CASSLYRGRNTEAFF.

The rearrangement joins TRBV9 to TRBJ1-5, with 8 bases identical to TRBD1. V gave up 3 bases and J gave up 3 bases; unmatched junction bases: 2. Per the germline V gene, CDR1 is SGDLS and CDR2 is YYNGEE. CDR3 length: 14 amino acids. CDR3 in amino acids: CASSGTGPNQPQHF. In DNA form, the CDR3 reads TGTGCCAGCAGCGGGACAGGGCCCAATCAGCCCCAGCATTTT.

This clone came up once. The V call is TRBV27, the J call TRBJ1-6; 10 bases match TRBD1. J gave up 10 bases and V 2 bases, and 5 bases lay outside the gene matches. Germline lookup yields CDR1 MNHEY and CDR2 SMNVEV (reference sequence). This CDR3 has 15 residues. The CDR3 reads CASSLGQGVGSPLHF. The CDR3 DNA reads as TGTGCCAGCAGTTTAGGACAGGGGGTGGGGTCACCCCTCCACTTT.

V is TRBV27 and J is TRBJ1-2; no clear D. Germline CDR1 is MNHEY and CDR2 is SMNVEV (reference sequence). The CDR3 contains 14 residues. The germline V and J ends were trimmed by 6 bases and 1 base, with 12 bases remaining between them. CDR3 region: CASRRASYNYGYTF. For the CDR3, the DNA is TGTGCCAGCAGAAGAGCGAGTTATAACTATGGCTACACCTTC.

The chain carries TRBV7-2 and TRBJ1-1; D not certain. There are 14 residues in the CDR3. V lost 1 base, J lost 1 base, and 7 bases lay in between. The germline CDR1 and CDR2 sequences are SGHTA and FQGNSA. The CDR3 DNA follows: TGTGCCAGCAGCTTAGACCCAGGGAACACTGAAGCTTTCTTT. Translating gives CASSLDPGNTEAFF.

The chain employs TRBV10-1 and TRBJ1-1; possibly TRBD1 for D (6 bases). The V gene's germline CDR1 is WNHNN and CDR2 SYGVQD (reference sequence). V shed 0 bases and J shed 4 bases, with 12 bases lying between them. The CDR3 length is 15 residues. The CDR3 reads CASSESWQGLTEAFF. The CDR3 coding sequence is TGCGCCAGCAGTGAGTCGTGGCAGGGGCTCACTGAAGCTTTCTTT.

The CDR3 DNA reads as TGTGCCAGCAGCGTCTCGAGAGCCGGGGAGCTGTTTTTT. This codes for CASSVSRAGELFF. J is TRBJ2-2 and V is TRBV9, with D hard to call. Germline values: CDR1 SGDLS, CDR2 YYNGEE. The CDR3 consists of 13 residues. V gave up 2 bases and J gave up 6 bases, with 8 bases separating them.